Following are 29 T cell receptor beta chains from one sample sequenced in a study of T cell repertoires in cytomegalovirus infection. MiXCR was run by TCRdb on the reads, yielding one entry per CDR3 protein. Here the sample spans approximately 110,000 distinct CDR3 sequences, over 30% being singletons. Their antigen targets remain unknown. This material consisted of CD8+ T cells from cultured PBMCs, taken from culture after CMV antigen stimulation. The receptors derive from a human donor in good health (CMV status not recorded). Some clones in this sample may be carry-over from other donors' samples.

The V and J genes are TRBV6-5 and TRBJ2-3; TRBD1 matches at 7 bases. Germline CDR1 is MNHEY and CDR2 is SVGAGI. With V trimmed by 0 bases and J by 4 bases, 1 base remained unmatched. This CDR3 comprises 14 residues. The DNA for the CDR3 is TGTGCCAGCAGTTACTCAGGGACAGCAGATACGCAGTATTTT. Its translation: CASSYSGTADTQYF.

The rearrangement joins TRBV20-1 to TRBJ2-1; D not resolved. The germline V gene has CDR1 DFQATT and CDR2 SNEGSKA (reference sequence). The ends were cut back, 3 bases at V and 2 bases at J, with 11 bases in the middle. The CDR3 length is 14 residues. The CDR3 DNA reads TGCAGTGCTAGGGTACCTTCCCCCTACAATGAGCAGTTCTTC. Translating gives CSARVPSPYNEQFF.

This clonotype was recorded a few times. V and J are TRBV29-1 and TRBJ2-1; D is unclear. Germline CDR1 is SQVTM and CDR2 is ANQGSEA. This CDR3 region has 13 residues. V lost 2 bases and J 3 bases, leaving 8 bases between the germline ends. The DNA for the CDR3 is TGCAGCGTTGAAATTCCCCTCTACAATGAGCAGTTCTTC. Encoded protein: CSVEIPLYNEQFF.

This clonotype has more than one count but fewer than ten. V and J are TRBV12-3 or TRBV12-4 and TRBJ1-1; the D gene is possibly TRBD1 (5 bases). V dropped 7 bases and J dropped 4 bases, with 13 bases sitting between them. CDR3 length: 13 amino acids. The CDR3 sequence is CASTQAGGTEAFF. Written as DNA, the CDR3 is TGTGCCAGCACCCAAGCGGGGGGCACTGAAGCTTTCTTT.

This clonotype appeared a few times. The J gene is TRBJ1-6, the V gene TRBV12-3 or TRBV12-4, with a weak D call TRBD1 (6 bases). The V end lost 6 bases, the J end lost 7 bases, and 19 bases lay between the germline ends. The CDR3 covers 16 residues. Written as DNA, the CDR3 is TGTGCCAGCAGCCCGGGGGGCCAGGGGAGCAATTCACCCCTCCACTTT. This encodes CASSPGGQGSNSPLHF.

This clonotype was counted a few times. This chain links TRBV6-2 or TRBV6-3 with TRBJ2-2, with 11 bases matching TRBD2. The CDR3 covers 17 residues. The germline V gene has CDR1 MNHEY and CDR2 SVGEGT. The junction had 7 bases not matched to a gene; V was cut back by 6 bases and J by 1 base. In DNA form, the CDR3 reads TGTGCCAGCAGCCTAGCGGGGGGCCCGTTGAACACCGGGGAGCTGTTTTTT. It translates to CASSLAGGPLNTGELFF.

The chain carries TRBV2 and TRBJ1-1; the D is unclear. This CDR3 region has 13 residues. Per the germline V gene, CDR1 is SNHLY and CDR2 is FYNNEI. Trimming shortened V by 3 bases and J by 8 bases, and 13 bases separated the two germline ends. The CDR3 nucleotides are TGTGCCAGCAGTGATCCTGGGTCGAAGGAAGCTTTCTTT. This codes for CASSDPGSKEAFF.

This clonotype has more than one count but fewer than ten. The chain has TRBV7-9 and TRBJ1-2; 8 nucleotides align to TRBD1. V trimming: 5 bases; J trimming: 5 bases; junction bases outside the gene matches: 7. This CDR3 has 14 amino acids. Germline V CDR1 and CDR2: SEHNR, FQNEAQ (reference sequence). The CDR3 sequence is CASSGSDRGYGYTF. The CDR3 DNA is TGTGCCAGCAGCGGTAGTGACAGGGGTTATGGCTACACCTTC.

This clonotype has a count of ten or more. This rearrangement joins TRBV7-6 to TRBJ2-3; D possibly uses TRBD1 or TRBD2 (5 bases each). The CDR3 extends over 15 amino acids. Germline V gene lookup returns CDR1 SGHVS and CDR2 FNYEAQ. The V end was cut by 7 bases, the J end by 0 bases, with 14 bases between. The DNA of the CDR3 is TGTGCCAGCAACCAAGGCTGGGGGAGCACAGATACGCAGTATTTT. It yields the protein CASNQGWGSTDTQYF. The whole variable domain, remainder taken from reference TRBV7-6 and TRBJ2-3, is GAGVSQSPRYKVTKRGQDVALRCDPISGHVSLYWYRQALGQGPEFLTYFNYEAQQDKSGLPNDRFSAERPEGSISTLTIQRTEQRDSAMYRCASNQGWGSTDTQYFGPGTRLTVL.

This clonotype has a count of ten or more. The chain is built from TRBV7-2 and TRBJ1-5; TRBD1 might be the D (6 bases). V was clipped by 3 bases and J by 1 base, with 13 bases between them. The CDR3 contains 16 residues. Per the germline V gene, CDR1 is SGHTA and CDR2 is FQGNSA. CDR3 loop: CASSFGRRGSNQPQHF. CDR3 in DNA: TGTGCCAGCAGCTTTGGACGGAGGGGGAGCAATCAGCCCCAGCATTTT. Together with reference TRBV7-2 and TRBJ1-5, the CDR3 gives the full variable domain: GAGVSQSPSNKVTEKGKDVELRCDPISGHTALYWYRQSLGQGLEFLIYFQGNSAPDKSGLPSDRFSAERTGGSVSTLTIQRTQQEDSAVYLCASSFGRRGSNQPQHFGDGTRLSIL.

The gene calls are TRBV12-3 or TRBV12-4 and TRBJ2-4; 8 bases map to TRBD1. V gave up 6 bases and J gave up 5 bases; unmatched junction bases: 6. The CDR3 sequence is 14 residues long. The CDR3 loop is CASSYTGGENIQYF. The DNA for the CDR3 is TGTGCCAGCAGCTATACAGGGGGAGAAAACATTCAGTACTTC.

This chain uses TRBV7-2 with TRBJ1-2, with D possibly matching TRBD1 (6 bases). The CDR3 loop spans 14 amino acids. Trimming stripped 4 bases from V and 2 bases from J, with 11 bases between. Germline lookup yields CDR1 SGHTA and CDR2 FQGNSA. The CDR3 region is CASSSRQENYGYTF. CDR3 DNA: TGTGCCAGCAGCTCGCGACAGGAAAACTATGGCTACACCTTC.

The sample holds a few counts of this clonotype. The chain combines TRBV7-9 with TRBJ1-1; D is uncertain. The CDR3 is made up of 11 amino acids. The V end lost 2 bases, the J end lost 8 bases, and 6 bases lay between the germline ends. Germline V gene data show CDR1 as SEHNR and CDR2 as FQNEAQ (reference sequence). CDR3 DNA: TGTGCCAGCAGCTTAAACCCAGAAGCTTTCTTT. It translates to CASSLNPEAFF.

This clonotype was seen a few times. The chain has TRBV7-9 and TRBJ1-4, with D possibly being TRBD1 (6 bases). The germline V and J ends were trimmed by 5 bases and 10 bases, with 20 bases remaining between them. Germline CDR1 and CDR2: SEHNR and FQNEAQ (reference sequence). The CDR3 has 15 residues. In DNA form, the CDR3 reads TGTGCCAGCAGCGCAGAGGGGGGACAAGTGGGAAAACTGTTTTTT. Its translation: CASSAEGGQVGKLFF.

This clonotype was counted at least ten times. The CDR3 DNA sequence: TGTGCCAGCAGCTTAGAGGGGGGGGGAAGCACAGATACGCAGTATTTT. It specifies CASSLEGGGSTDTQYF. V usage is TRBV7-2 and J usage is TRBJ2-3; the D gene is possibly TRBD2 (7 bases). Trimming shortened V by 1 base and J by 0 bases, and 11 bases separated the two germline ends. The CDR3 runs to 16 residues. Looked up from germline, CDR1 is SGHTA and CDR2 is FQGNSA. Variable domain in full (rest from reference TRBV7-2 and TRBJ2-3): GAGVSQSPSNKVTEKGKDVELRCDPISGHTALYWYRQSLGQGLEFLIYFQGNSAPDKSGLPSDRFSAERTGGSVSTLTIQRTQQEDSAVYLCASSLEGGGSTDTQYFGPGTRLTVL.

This clonotype was observed a few times. Because the CDR3's place on the DNA is in doubt, the DNA is left out and the CDR3 is given as listed by TCRdb. This chain uses TRBV7-9 with TRBJ2-3; the DNA was not compared with TRBD1, the D call given in the table. From germline, CDR1 is SEHNR and CDR2 FQNEAQ (reference sequence). The CDR3 region is 19 residues in length, termini included. CDR3 residues: CASSLFGTGATPHRYAPYF.

V gene TRBV19 combines with J gene TRBJ2-2; perhaps TRBD2 as D (7 bases). Trimming stripped 7 bases from V and 3 bases from J, with 15 bases between. The germline CDR1 and CDR2 sequences are LNHDA and SQIVND (reference sequence). This CDR3 spans 15 amino acids. CDR3 sequence reads: CASTPRGRDTGELFF. In DNA, the CDR3 is TGTGCCAGTACCCCGCGGGGGCGCGACACCGGGGAGCTGTTTTTT.

This clonotype has a handful of counts. V is TRBV7-2 and J is TRBJ2-3, with 10 bases aligning to TRBD2. The CDR3 is made up of 15 amino acids. CDR1 is SGHTA, CDR2 FQGNSA, per germline. With 3 bases clipped from V and 3 bases from J, the junction kept 3 bases outside the gene matches. In DNA, the CDR3 is TGTGCCAGCAGCTTCACTAGCGGGGTAACAGATACGCAGTATTTT. This gives the protein CASSFTSGVTDTQYF.

There are many counts of this clonotype. The V gene is TRBV7-2, the J gene TRBJ2-7, with D maybe TRBD2 (6 bases). Between the trimmed V and J ends, which lost 3 bases and 0 bases, there was a span of 9 bases. This CDR3 is 14 amino acids long. The germline CDR1 and CDR2 sequences are SGHTA and FQGNSA. In nucleotides, the CDR3 is TGTGCCAGCAGCTTGGGACTGGCCTCCTACGAGCAGTACTTC. Translation gives CASSLGLASYEQYF.

CDR3 bases: TGCAGTGCCAGGGGACAGGGGTCCTATAGCAATCAGCCCCAGCATTTT. Amino acid sequence: CSARGQGSYSNQPQHF. V and J are TRBV20-1 and TRBJ1-5; 10 positions match TRBD1. Germline-derived CDR1 and CDR2 are DFQATT and SNEGSKA (reference sequence). The junction had 8 bases not matched to a gene; V was cut back by 6 bases and J by 0 bases. This CDR3 is 16 amino acids long.

The chain couples TRBV29-1 to TRBJ2-3; 10 bases match TRBD2. The CDR3 runs to 15 residues. J lost 7 bases, V lost 2 bases, and 9 bases had no gene match. Germline CDR1 SQVTM, CDR2 ANQGSEA. Here the CDR3 DNA reads TGCAGCGTTGAACCTAGCGGGGGTTATGATAATACGCAGTATTTT. Amino acids: CSVEPSGGYDNTQYF.

This clonotype was seen only a few times. The chain is built from TRBV7-2 and TRBJ2-2, with D unresolved. This CDR3 contains 14 residues. Germline loops: CDR1 SGHTA, CDR2 FQGNSA. Trimming pared 5 bases from V and 4 bases from J, leaving 11 bases between. As DNA, the CDR3 is TGTGCCAGCAGCCCCCCGGTCGGCACCGGGGAGCTGTTTTTT. Its protein is CASSPPVGTGELFF.

The V and J genes are TRBV25-1 and TRBJ1-1, with D possibly matching TRBD1 (6 bases). There are 16 residues in the CDR3. Germline CDR1 MGHDK, CDR2 SYGVNS. Trimming removed 1 base from V and 1 base from J, with 13 bases in between. CDR3 loop: CASSELTGTQNTEAFF. DNA of the CDR3: TGTGCCAGCAGTGAATTAACAGGGACGCAGAACACTGAAGCTTTCTTT.

In its sample, this clonotype was seen a few times. The rearrangement links TRBV7-6 to TRBJ2-1, with D perhaps matching TRBD2 (7 bases). This CDR3 spans 15 amino acids. Germline V gene lookup returns CDR1 SGHVS and CDR2 FNYEAQ. With 3 bases removed from V and 8 bases from J, the gap between germline ends came to 17 bases. The CDR3 coding sequence is TGTGCCAGCAGCTTGTTACTGGGGGGGCCGGATGAGCAGTTCTTC. Protein product: CASSLLLGGPDEQFF.

Ten or more counts support this clonotype. CDR3: CASSWGFRGLYNEQFF. The CDR3 DNA sequence: TGTGCCAGCAGCTGGGGATTCAGGGGGCTCTACAATGAGCAGTTCTTC. The J gene is TRBJ2-1, the V gene TRBV11-2; TRBD1 matches 8 bases. Trimming cost V 4 bases and J 3 bases; bases outside gene matches: 8. The germline gives CDR1 SGHAT, CDR2 FQNNGV. The CDR3 runs to 16 residues. The whole variable domain, remainder taken from reference TRBV11-2 and TRBJ2-1, is EAGVAQSPRYKIIEKRQSVAFWCNPISGHATLYWYQQILGQGPKLLIQFQNNGVVDDSQLPKDRFSAERLKGVDSTLKIQPAKLEDSAVYLCASSWGFRGLYNEQFFGPGTRLTVL.

The chain carries TRBV6-1 and TRBJ1-1; D is perhaps TRBD1 (5 bases). The CDR3 length is 12 residues. Trimming removed 7 bases from V and 7 bases from J, with 13 bases in between. CDR1 is MNHNS, CDR2 SASEGT, per germline. CDR3 nucleotides: TGTGCCAGCACACACGGGGGGAATGAAGCTTTCTTT. Residues: CASTHGGNEAFF.

On this clonotype: This may be a read error: a much more frequent sequence differs by one nucleotide. This chain uses TRBV7-2 with TRBJ2-5; perhaps TRBD1 as D (5 bases). The CDR3 has 18 amino acids. V lost 3 bases and J 1 base, leaving 21 bases between the germline ends. The germline gives CDR1 SGHTA, CDR2 FQGNSA. Here the CDR3 DNA reads TGTGCCAGCAGCTTCCAGGGTCTTAGGTACGATTCCCAAGAGACCCAGTACTTC. Its translation is CASSFQGLRYDSQETQYF.

The J gene is TRBJ2-7, the V gene TRBV4-1; 9 positions agree with TRBD1. The CDR3 covers 15 residues. The V segment lost 3 bases and the J segment 4 bases; nucleotides outside the gene matches: 7. CDR1 and CDR2 (germline): MGHRA, YSYEKL. DNA for the CDR3: TGCGCCAGCAGCCACCCACAGGGGGCTAAGTACGAGCAGTACTTC. Residues: CASSHPQGAKYEQYF.

This chain uses TRBV6-6 with TRBJ2-7; D perhaps matches TRBD2 (6 bases). V lost 6 bases, J lost 5 bases, and 8 bases lay in between. The CDR3 spans 11 residues. Per the germline V gene, CDR1 is MNHNY and CDR2 is SVGAGI (reference sequence). Here the CDR3 DNA reads TGTGCCAGCAGGGCGGGGAACGAGCAGTACTTC. This encodes CASRAGNEQYF.